A single sample is the source of the 13 T cell receptor beta chains below, sequenced in a study of OX40 agonist ivuxolimab in advanced cancers. The table came from immunoSEQ multiplex PCR; TCRdb's copy has only in-frame clones and leaves some out. The repertoire holds over 25,000 clones, with approximately 86% as singletons. The sample here was CD4+ or CD8+ T cells sorted from blood, taken in a trial of the OX40 agonist ivuxolimab. All receptors come from an adult with an advanced solid tumor such as melanoma, head and neck, liver or kidney cancer.

This chain connects TRBV11-2 to TRBJ2-7; unclear D gene. V lost 1 base and J lost 3, with 10 bases in between. Per germline, CDR1 SGHAT and CDR2 FQNNGV. This CDR3 spans 14 amino acids. CDR3 in amino acids: CASSLGGGDYEQYF. Here the CDR3 DNA reads TGTGCCAGCAGCTTAGGAGGCGGAGACTACGAGCAGTACTTC.

By its share, this clone is medium-sized. The chain carries TRBV19 and TRBJ2-1; 11 positions match TRBD2. With 4 bases clipped from V and 7 bases from J, the junction kept 6 bases outside the gene matches. The length of the CDR3 is 15 residues. Germline values: CDR1 LNHDA, CDR2 SQIVND (reference sequence). In DNA form, the CDR3 reads TGTGCCAGTAGTAGTATAGCGGGGGGGCCGAATGAGCAGTTCTTC. Its protein product is CASSSIAGGPNEQFF.

This chain joins TRBV7-9 and TRBJ1-3; D is undetermined. Trimming left V 2 bases short and J 6 bases short, with 14 bases between. This CDR3 is 15 amino acids long. Per the germline V gene, CDR1 is SEHNR and CDR2 is FQNEAQ (reference sequence). The CDR3: CASSLPPGWENTIYF. The CDR3 bases are TGTGCCAGCAGCTTACCGCCGGGCTGGGAAAACACCATATATTTT.

The chain joins TRBV11-2 to TRBJ2-7, with D possibly matching TRBD2 (7 bases). V lost 5 bases to trimming and J lost 6 bases, with 17 bases between them. The CDR3 runs 14 residues. Germline V gives CDR1 SGHAT, CDR2 FQNNGV. The CDR3 loop is CASSVAGGRREQYF. The CDR3, as DNA: TGTGCCAGCAGCGTAGCCGGGGGGCGACGCGAGCAGTACTTC.

The chain is built from TRBV5-1 and TRBJ1-6; 8 nucleotides line up with TRBD1. The CDR3 totals 15 residues. Germline lookup yields CDR1 SGHRS and CDR2 YFSETQ. The V gene end was trimmed by 3 bases and the J gene end by 7 bases; junction bases not matched to a gene: 6. The CDR3 DNA reads TGCGCCAGCAGCTCAACAGGGGGAGAGAATTCACCCCTCCACTTT. This codes for CASSSTGGENSPLHF.

The rearrangement links TRBV7-6 to TRBJ2-7, with a possible D match to TRBD1 (6 bases). V was clipped by 3 bases and J by 4 bases, with 22 bases between them. This CDR3 region has 17 residues. CDR1 and CDR2 from the germline V gene are SGHVS and FNYEAQ. The CDR3 DNA sequence: TGTGCCAGCAGCTTCAGCCGGACAGACCCTTGGGATTACGAGCAGTACTTC. Protein product: CASSFSRTDPWDYEQYF.

The chain has TRBV11-2 and TRBJ1-2, with D uncertain. V was shortened by 2 bases and J by 1 base, with 8 bases between the two germline ends. The CDR3 contains 14 residues. CDR1 is SGHAT and CDR2 is FQNNGV in the germline V gene. Here the CDR3 DNA reads TGTGCCAGCAGCTTACCGGATTTTAACTATGGCTACACCTTC. Its protein product is CASSLPDFNYGYTF.

J is TRBJ1-2 and V is TRBV6-6; D ambiguous. Germline lookup yields CDR1 MNHNY and CDR2 SVGAGI (reference sequence). The CDR3 sequence is 16 residues long. V lost 2 bases and J lost 5, with 18 bases in between. Here the CDR3 reads CASSYSPRASFYGYTF. The DNA for the CDR3 is TGTGCCAGCAGTTACAGTCCCCGGGCCTCTTTTTATGGCTACACCTTC.

This chain uses TRBV28 with TRBJ1-6; 9 bases are shared with TRBD1. CDR1 is MDHEN and CDR2 is SYDVKM in the germline V gene. The CDR3 length is 14 residues. After removal of 6 bases from V and 7 bases from J, the junction contained 4 bases not matched to a gene. The CDR3 loop is CASSLGQGNSPLHF. The CDR3 DNA follows: TGTGCCAGCAGCTTAGGACAGGGGAATTCACCCCTCCACTTT.

The chain is built from TRBV29-1 and TRBJ2-1, with 14 bases fitting TRBD2. The CDR3 length is 18 residues. V lost 7 bases to trimming and J lost 0 bases; unmatched junction nucleotides: 11. Germline V gene sequence: CDR1 SQVTM, CDR2 ANQGSEA. This CDR3 is CSATGLAGGGSSYNEQFF. As DNA, the CDR3 is TGCAGCGCCACCGGACTAGCGGGGGGCGGGAGCTCCTACAATGAGCAGTTCTTC.

The J gene is TRBJ2-1, the V gene TRBV19; D could derive from TRBD1 or TRBD2 (5 bases each). Per germline, CDR1 LNHDA and CDR2 SQIVND (reference sequence). Trimming pared 3 bases from V and 3 bases from J, leaving 12 bases between. The CDR3 runs to 15 residues. For the CDR3, the DNA is TGTGCCAGTAGTATGGGATGGGGGAACTACAATGAGCAGTTCTTC. It encodes CASSMGWGNYNEQFF.

The J gene is TRBJ2-7, the V gene TRBV5-4, with D unclear. The CDR3 spans 13 residues. Trimming cost V 4 bases and J 0 bases, with 8 bases left between them. CDR1 SGHNT and CDR2 YYREEE come from the germline V gene (reference sequence). CDR3 protein: CASSLPSSYEQYF. The CDR3 DNA reads as TGTGCCAGCAGCCTACCAAGCTCCTACGAGCAGTACTTC.

The V and J genes are TRBV7-9 and TRBJ2-3; D unclear. V lost 5 bases to trimming and J lost 6 bases, with 15 bases between them. Germline V gene lookup returns CDR1 SEHNR and CDR2 FQNEAQ (reference sequence). The CDR3 is 14 amino acids. The CDR3 sequence is CASSPHGFEDTQYF. The CDR3 DNA reads TGTGCCAGCAGCCCTCACGGATTCGAGGATACGCAGTATTTT.